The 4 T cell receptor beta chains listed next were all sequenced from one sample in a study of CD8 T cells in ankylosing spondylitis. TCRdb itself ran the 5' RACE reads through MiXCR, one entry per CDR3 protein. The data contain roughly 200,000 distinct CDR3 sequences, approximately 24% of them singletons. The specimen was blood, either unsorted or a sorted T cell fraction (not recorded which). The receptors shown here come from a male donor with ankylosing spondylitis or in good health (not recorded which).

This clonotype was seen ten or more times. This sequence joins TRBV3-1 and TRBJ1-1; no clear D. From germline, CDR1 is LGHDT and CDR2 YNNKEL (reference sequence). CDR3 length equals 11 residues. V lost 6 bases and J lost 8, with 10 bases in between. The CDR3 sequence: CASSLKGEAFF. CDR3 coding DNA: TGTGCCAGCAGTCTGAAAGGCGAAGCTTTCTTT.

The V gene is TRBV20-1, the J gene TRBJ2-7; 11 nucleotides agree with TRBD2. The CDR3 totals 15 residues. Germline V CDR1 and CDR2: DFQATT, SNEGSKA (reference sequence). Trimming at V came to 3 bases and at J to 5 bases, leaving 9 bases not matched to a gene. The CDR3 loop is CSASPLAGGLDEQYF. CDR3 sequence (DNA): TGCAGTGCTAGCCCTTTAGCGGGAGGGCTGGACGAGCAGTACTTC.

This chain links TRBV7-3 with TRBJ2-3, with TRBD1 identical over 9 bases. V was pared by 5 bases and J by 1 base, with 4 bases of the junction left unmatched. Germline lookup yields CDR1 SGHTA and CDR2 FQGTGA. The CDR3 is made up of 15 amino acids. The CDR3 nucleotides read TGTGCCAGCAGCCCCCGACAGGGGGGCACAGATACGCAGTATTTT. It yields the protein CASSPRQGGTDTQYF.

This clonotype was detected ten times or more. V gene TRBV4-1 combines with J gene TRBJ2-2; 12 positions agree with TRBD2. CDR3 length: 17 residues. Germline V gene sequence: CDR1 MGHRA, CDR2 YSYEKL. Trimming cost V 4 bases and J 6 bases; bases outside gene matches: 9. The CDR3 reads CASSRSLAGGPSGELFF. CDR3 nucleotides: TGCGCCAGCAGCCGATCTCTAGCGGGAGGGCCATCCGGGGAGCTGTTTTTT.